This entry features one T cell receptor (beta chain) sequence. Its specificity is unknown. This sample stems from a study of CD8 T cells in Susac syndrome. Study-level findings and limits: Among active patients and in TEMRA cells, CD8+ clonal expansion in Susac reached its peak.

CDR3 size: 17 residues. Germline values: CDR1 SGHTA, CDR2 FQGNSA. Trimming removed 1 base from V and 6 bases from J, with 18 bases in between. Random hexamers were used to reverse transcribe the RNA input (about 0.5 to 1 ug). TCRdb re-called the immunoSEQ multiplex PCR reads through MiXCR, storing one row per CDR3 protein. The data show 100,000 to 150,000 distinct CDR3 sequences, about 95% seen once. Source material: CD8+ T cells from PBMCs. This TCR was recovered from a human donor with Susac syndrome. This sequence joins TRBV7-2 and TRBJ2-2; D not resolved. This CDR3 reads CASSLGPSSLSAGELFF. CDR3 DNA: TGTGCCAGCAGCTTAGGTCCTAGTAGTCTCTCTGCCGGGGAGCTGTTTTTT.